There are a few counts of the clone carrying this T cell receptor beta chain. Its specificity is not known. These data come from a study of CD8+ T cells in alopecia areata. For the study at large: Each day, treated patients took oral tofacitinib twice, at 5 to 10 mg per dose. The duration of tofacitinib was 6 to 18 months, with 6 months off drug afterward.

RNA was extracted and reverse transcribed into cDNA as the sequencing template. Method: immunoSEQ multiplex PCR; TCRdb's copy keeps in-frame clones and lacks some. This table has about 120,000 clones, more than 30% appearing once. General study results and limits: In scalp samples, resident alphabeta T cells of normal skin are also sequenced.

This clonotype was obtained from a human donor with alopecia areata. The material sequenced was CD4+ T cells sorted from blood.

CDR3 in amino acids: CASSPDFPQYF. The CDR3 coding sequence is TGTGCCAGCTCACCCGACTTCCCTCAGTACTTC. The J gene is TRBJ2-7, the V gene TRBV18, with D unclear. V was clipped by 3 bases and J by 10 bases, with 10 bases between them. Germline CDR1 is KGHSH and CDR2 is LQKENI. The CDR3 extends over 11 amino acids.